These 30 T cell receptor beta chains came from one sample sequenced in a study of blood T cell repertoires in COVID-19. Sequenced by immunoSEQ multiplex PCR; TCRdb stores in-frame clones only, minus some. The data contain 200,000 to 250,000 clones, about 83% of them singletons. Sequenced: peripheral blood. These receptors were collected from a woman aged 45-60 years with acute or convalescent COVID-19.

The CDR3 reads CASSRTGRAGELFF. CDR3 nucleotide sequence: TGTGCCAGCAGCAGGACAGGGAGGGCCGGGGAGCTGTTTTTT. V usage is TRBV6-5 and J usage is TRBJ2-2; perhaps TRBD1 as D (8 bases). Germline V lookup: CDR1 MNHEY, CDR2 SVGAGI. The CDR3 sequence is 14 residues long. V was trimmed by 6 bases and J by 6 bases, leaving 14 bases between them.

The CDR3 here is CASSGQVNEQFF. The CDR3 coding sequence is TGTGCCAGCAGTGGACAGGTCAATGAGCAGTTCTTC. The chain joins TRBV2 to TRBJ2-1, with D possibly being TRBD1 (6 bases). With 4 bases removed from V and 6 bases from J, the gap between germline ends came to 7 bases. The V gene's germline CDR1 is SNHLY and CDR2 FYNNEI. This CDR3 has 12 amino acids.

V gene TRBV7-9 combines with J gene TRBJ2-3; D is perhaps TRBD2 (5 bases). CDR1 and CDR2 (germline): SEHNR, FQNEAQ (reference sequence). V was shortened by 0 bases and J by 4 bases, with 8 bases between the two germline ends. The CDR3 has 14 residues. DNA for the CDR3: TGTGCCAGCAGCTTAGCGCTAGCTTCAGATACGCAGTATTTT. Translating it yields CASSLALASDTQYF. The complete variable domain, with remaining parts taken from reference TRBV7-9 and TRBJ2-3, reads DTGVSQNPRHKITKRGQNVTFRCDPISEHNRLYWYRQTLGQGPEFLTYFQNEAQLEKSRLLSDRFSAERPKGSFSTLEIQRTEQGDSAMYLCASSLALASDTQYFGPGTRLTVL.

This chain links TRBV5-1 with TRBJ1-1; weak D call: TRBD1 (6 bases). Looked up from germline, CDR1 is SGHRS and CDR2 is YFSETQ. The CDR3 spans 14 residues. V was cut by 0 bases and J by 1 base, with 7 bases left in between. CDR3 sequence: CASSLVQGNTEAFF. The DNA of the CDR3 is TGCGCCAGCAGCTTGGTACAGGGGAACACTGAAGCTTTCTTT.

This sequence joins TRBV5-8 and TRBJ1-5; 7 nucleotides align to TRBD1. Germline V gene lookup returns CDR1 SGHTS and CDR2 YDEGEE. J lost 6 bases, V lost 0 bases, and 3 bases had no gene match. This CDR3 spans 14 amino acids. The CDR3 reads CASSLGRGFQPQHF. CDR3 nucleotides: TGTGCCAGCAGCTTGGGCAGGGGGTTTCAGCCCCAGCATTTT.

V is TRBV7-9 and J is TRBJ2-1; 9 nucleotides align to TRBD2. This CDR3 spans 17 amino acids. J was trimmed by 4 bases and V by 1 base; bases with no gene match: 8. Germline V gene data show CDR1 as SEHNR and CDR2 as FQNEAQ (reference sequence). The CDR3, as DNA: TGTGCCAGCAGCTTAGTGGGTATAGCGGGAGTATACAATGAGCAGTTCTTC. Its protein is CASSLVGIAGVYNEQFF.

This clone appeared many times. CDR3 region: CASSRGDRGLAEQYF. The CDR3 DNA reads TGTGCCAGCAGCCGGGGGGACAGGGGGCTCGCCGAGCAGTACTTC. V gene TRBV7-9 combines with J gene TRBJ2-7; 12 nucleotides agree with TRBD1. Trimming took 5 bases from V and 6 from J; bases not matched to a gene: 8. The CDR3 has 15 amino acids. CDR1 and CDR2 (germline): SEHNR, FQNEAQ (reference sequence).

The chain carries TRBV24-1 and TRBJ2-6; D gene uncertain. Germline loops: CDR1 KGHDR, CDR2 SFDVKD. The V end was cut by 3 bases, the J end by 0 bases, with 5 bases between. This CDR3 has 15 amino acids. CDR3 amino acids: CATSDPFSGANVLTF. CDR3 nucleotide sequence: TGTGCCACCAGTGATCCGTTCTCTGGGGCCAACGTCCTGACTTTC.

The chain combines TRBV3-1 (or the pseudogene TRBV3-2) with TRBJ1-1; the D gene is possibly TRBD1 (5 bases). The CDR3 consists of 14 residues. Trimming stripped 3 bases from V and 2 bases from J, with 10 bases between. The germline V gene encodes CDR1 LGHDT and CDR2 YNNKEL (reference sequence). The CDR3 DNA reads as TGTGCCAGCAGCCAGTATGACAGCAACACTGAAGCTTTCTTT. It is translated as CASSQYDSNTEAFF.

Note on this clone: One junction end disagrees with the germline gene, perhaps due to a read error. The rearrangement uses TRBV7-7 and TRBJ2-1; 9 bases line up with TRBD1. The CDR3 is 15 residues long. CDR1 and CDR2 (germline): SSHAT, FNYEAQ (reference sequence). CDR3 residues: CASSSDRGEFNEQFF. CDR3 nucleotides: TGTGCTAGCAGCTCAGACAGGGGGGAATTCAATGAGCAGTTCTTC.

The chain employs TRBV5-1 and TRBJ2-7, with D possibly being TRBD1 (6 bases). Germline CDR1 SGHRS, CDR2 YFSETQ. V lost 0 bases, J lost 0 bases, and 16 bases lay in between. The CDR3 is 17 residues long. This chain's CDR3 is CASSLDSTGRSSYEQYF. CDR3 sequence (DNA): TGCGCCAGCAGCTTGGACTCGACAGGCCGTAGCTCCTACGAGCAGTACTTC. Full variable domain (remainder filled in from reference TRBV5-1 and TRBJ2-7): KAGVTQTPRYLIKTRGQQVTLSCSPISGHRSVSWYQQTPGQGLQFLFEYFSETQRNKGNFPGRFSGRQFSNSRSEMNVSTLELGDSALYLCASSLDSTGRSSYEQYFGPGTRLTVT.

This chain uses TRBV15 with TRBJ1-4, with 12 nucleotides matching TRBD1. The V gene end was trimmed by 8 bases and the J gene end by 8 bases; junction bases not matched to a gene: 12. The V gene's germline CDR1 is LNHNV and CDR2 YYDKDF (reference sequence). The CDR3 has 16 amino acids. This CDR3 is CATRGGQGAGGEKLFF. For the CDR3, the DNA is TGTGCCACCCGGGGGGGACAGGGGGCCGGGGGCGAAAAACTGTTTTTT.

The CDR3 DNA follows: TGTGCCGGAGGGAGAGGGGATGGCTACACCTTC. This gives the protein CAGGRGDGYTF. The chain has TRBV30 and TRBJ1-2; D is perhaps TRBD1 (5 bases). The V gene lost 8 bases and the J gene lost 6 bases, with 13 bases spanning the gap. The germline V gene has CDR1 GTSNPN and CDR2 SVGIG (reference sequence). The CDR3 extends over 11 amino acids.

V is TRBV28 and J is TRBJ2-7; D is uncertain. This CDR3 has 11 amino acids. Germline CDR1 reads MDHEN; CDR2 reads SYDVKM. V was shortened by 4 bases and J by 3 bases, with 4 bases between the two germline ends. The CDR3 reads CASSSFYEQYF. As DNA, the CDR3 is TGTGCCAGCAGTTCGTTCTACGAGCAGTACTTC.

V and J are TRBV28 and TRBJ1-5; a weak D match, TRBD1 (5 bases). The CDR3 is 14 amino acids. Per the germline V gene, CDR1 is MDHEN and CDR2 is SYDVKM. The ends were cut back, 6 bases at V and 6 bases at J, with 15 bases in the middle. CDR3 sequence reads: CASRGAGWSQPQHF. CDR3 DNA: TGTGCCAGCAGGGGTGCAGGGTGGTCTCAGCCCCAGCATTTT.

This chain links TRBV14 with TRBJ1-2, with D hard to call. CDR1 is SGHDN, CDR2 FVKESK, per germline. Trimming shortened V by 4 bases and J by 5 bases, and 17 bases separated the two germline ends. The CDR3 length is 15 residues. CDR3 in amino acids: CASSPLESWRYGYTF. Written as DNA, the CDR3 is TGTGCCAGCAGCCCTCTCGAGTCGTGGAGGTATGGCTACACCTTC. The whole variable domain, remainder taken from reference TRBV14 and TRBJ1-2, is EAGVTQFPSHSVIEKGQTVTLRCDPISGHDNLYWYRRVMGKEIKFLLHFVKESKQDESGMPNNRFLAERTGGTYSTLKVQPAELEDSGVYFCASSPLESWRYGYTFGSGTRLTVV.

V is TRBV5-1 and J is TRBJ2-7; 9 nucleotides match TRBD1. From germline, CDR1 is SGHRS and CDR2 YFSETQ. The CDR3 has 15 amino acids. V shed 1 base and J 5 bases; nucleotides not matched to a gene: 7. In DNA, the CDR3 is TGCGCCAGCAGCTTGACAGGGGGCGAATGGGACGAGCAGTACTTC. This codes for CASSLTGGEWDEQYF.

This clone was counted only a few times. The rearrangement links TRBV19 to TRBJ1-1; unclear D gene. The CDR3 runs to 15 residues. The V end lost 5 bases, the J end lost 0 bases, and 13 bases lay between the germline ends. CDR1 LNHDA and CDR2 SQIVND come from the germline V gene (reference sequence). The CDR3 protein is CASSLQFPLNTEAFF. The CDR3, as DNA: TGTGCCAGTAGTTTGCAGTTTCCCTTGAACACTGAAGCTTTCTTT.

The rearrangement links TRBV28 to TRBJ2-1; 10 bases are a match to TRBD2. Germline CDR1 and CDR2: MDHEN and SYDVKM. Trimming removed 5 bases from V and 10 bases from J; junction bases left unmatched: 8. The CDR3 runs 14 residues. The CDR3 nucleotides are TGTGCCAGCAGTGCCCTCAGCGGGAGGGTGGAGCAGTTCTTC. It yields the protein CASSALSGRVEQFF. Filled out from reference TRBV28 and TRBJ2-1, the complete variable domain reads DVKVTQSSRYLVKRTGEKVFLECVQDMDHENMFWYRQDPGLGLRLIYFSYDVKMKEKGDIPEGYSVSREKKERFSLILESASTNQTSMYLCASSALSGRVEQFFGPGTRLTVL.

J is TRBJ2-6 and V is TRBV28; the match to TRBD2 covers 9 bases. V dropped 3 bases and J dropped 2; count of bases not matched to a gene: 14. The CDR3 contains 20 residues. Germline V gives CDR1 MDHEN, CDR2 SYDVKM. DNA of the CDR3: TGTGCCAGCAGTTTCCCTAAACGGCGGGGGGGCTTTGCTGGGGCCAACGTCCTGACTTTC. Translated, it gives CASSFPKRRGGFAGANVLTF.

The chain joins TRBV5-1 to TRBJ2-1; 7 nucleotides match TRBD2. The CDR3 spans 15 residues. Per the germline V gene, CDR1 is SGHRS and CDR2 is YFSETQ. Losses at the gene ends were 3 bases for V and 5 bases for J; bases not matched to a gene: 8. The CDR3 DNA reads TGCGCCAGCAGCTCGGGGGGACTGTCTGACAATGAGCAGTTCTTC. Protein: CASSSGGLSDNEQFF.

The V gene is TRBV14, the J gene TRBJ2-7; D is perhaps TRBD1 (7 bases). The V and J ends lost 2 bases and 2 bases respectively, with 13 bases between them. Looked up from germline, CDR1 is SGHDN and CDR2 is FVKESK. The CDR3 consists of 15 residues. The CDR3 nucleotides are TGTGCCAGCAGCCAATTGCAGGGGGGTCCCTACGAGCAGTACTTC. Protein: CASSQLQGGPYEQYF.

The chain has TRBV5-6 and TRBJ1-1; D perhaps matches TRBD1 (6 bases). Trimming removed 5 bases from V and 4 bases from J, with 12 bases in between. CDR3 length: 13 amino acids. CDR1 is SGHDT and CDR2 is YYEEEE in the germline V gene. CDR3 DNA sequence: TGTGCCAGCAGTGGGGGCCGGGGCACTGAAGCTTTCTTT. It specifies CASSGGRGTEAFF. Combining the CDR3 with reference TRBV5-6 and TRBJ1-1 gives the whole variable domain DAGVTQSPTHLIKTRGQQVTLRCSPKSGHDTVSWYQQALGQGPQFIFQYYEEEERQRGNFPDRFSGHQFPNYSSELNVNALLLGDSALYLCASSGGRGTEAFFGQGTRLTVV.

V and J are TRBV3-1 (or the pseudogene TRBV3-2) and TRBJ1-2, with a weak D call TRBD1 (6 bases). The CDR3 spans 13 residues. Germline lookup yields CDR1 LGHDT and CDR2 YNNKEL (reference sequence). Trimming took 1 base from V and 8 from J, leaving 11 bases between them. The CDR3 coding sequence is TGTGCCAGCAGCCAAGCAGGGGTAAGCGGCTACACCTTC. This gives the protein CASSQAGVSGYTF.

V and J are TRBV30 and TRBJ2-7; weak D call: TRBD1 (6 bases). V lost 8 bases to trimming and J lost 0 bases, with 17 bases between them. The CDR3 loop spans 14 amino acids. Germline V gene lookup returns CDR1 GTSNPN and CDR2 SVGIG (reference sequence). The CDR3 DNA reads TGTGCCGCAAGGTCAGGGGCCCCCTCCTACGAGCAGTACTTC. It translates to CAARSGAPSYEQYF.

The chain is built from TRBV4-1 and TRBJ1-3; D is possibly TRBD1 (5 bases). CDR1 and CDR2 from the germline V gene are MGHRA and YSYEKL. The ends were cut back, 0 bases at V and 0 bases at J, with 15 bases in the middle. This CDR3 contains 18 residues. CDR3: CASSQDFGDSSSGNTIYF. CDR3 nucleotide sequence: TGCGCCAGCAGCCAAGATTTCGGGGACTCCAGCTCTGGAAACACCATATATTTT.

V gene TRBV6-1 combines with J gene TRBJ1-5; a possible D gene is TRBD1 (6 bases). CDR3 length equals 15 residues. The germline V and J ends were trimmed by 2 bases and 3 bases, with 11 bases remaining between them. Germline lookup yields CDR1 MNHNS and CDR2 SASEGT. CDR3 sequence reads: CASSEYTGPNQPQHF. Here the CDR3 DNA reads TGTGCCAGCAGTGAATATACAGGGCCCAATCAGCCCCAGCATTTT.

This clone was detected a few times. The chain uses TRBV2 and TRBJ1-6; D gene uncertain. This CDR3 is 14 amino acids long. The V gene lost 4 bases and the J gene lost 6 bases, with 10 bases spanning the gap. The germline V gene has CDR1 SNHLY and CDR2 FYNNEI. CDR3 region: CASSGRGLNSPLHF. In DNA, the CDR3 is TGTGCCAGCAGTGGCCGAGGGCTTAATTCACCCCTCCACTTT.

This chain links TRBV7-9 with TRBJ2-3; tentatively, D is TRBD1 (6 bases). Germline assignment: CDR1 SEHNR and CDR2 FQNEAQ (reference sequence). V was shortened by 10 bases and J by 6 bases, with 11 bases between the two germline ends. The CDR3 spans 11 residues. DNA for the CDR3: TGTGCCAACCAGAGGGGGGATACGCAGTATTTT. Its translation is CANQRGDTQYF.

This chain's CDR3 is CASSVAVGGASDTQYF. CDR3 nucleotide sequence: TGTGCCAGCAGCGTAGCTGTCGGGGGGGCCTCAGATACGCAGTATTTT. J is TRBJ2-3 and V is TRBV9, with 8 bases aligning to TRBD2. The CDR3 consists of 16 residues. V shed 0 bases, J shed 4 bases, and the junction held 7 bases outside the gene matches. Germline V CDR1 and CDR2: SGDLS, YYNGEE.